The clone carrying this T cell receptor beta chain has at least ten counts. As yet, its antigen is unknown. Unmatched junction bases numbered 4, after V lost 2 bases and J lost 7 bases. The CDR3 length is 15 residues. Germline lookup yields CDR1 SGHTA and CDR2 FQGNSA. This sample is part of a study of human T cells and chemical hapten exposure. Study overall: Patch tests applied 0.01% DPC to the upper back, read at 6 days.

TCRdb recomputed calls from the RACE reads with MiXCR, one row per CDR3 protein. The table lists roughly 81,000 distinct CDR3 sequences, around 8.8% of them singletons. Time point reported: pre-sensitization, week 0. The treatment: therapeutic diphenylcyclopropenone sensitization with weekly scalp DPC. Blood draws came before every patch-test application. Regarding the study as a whole: Large CDR3 similarity clusters arose significantly more often from expanded TCRs than from controls. No shift was seen in TCRs above 1 in 1000 frequency with DPC sensitization.

This sequence joins TRBV7-2 and TRBJ1-6, with 8 bases identical to TRBD1. Sequencing was performed on whole blood, taken in connection with sensitization to the hapten diphenylcyclopropenone (DPC). The source of this sequence is a man aged 35 to 55 with alopecia areata. Some clones in this sample may be carry-over from other donors' samples. This CDR3 is CASSLNGQGNSPLHF. In nucleotides, the CDR3 is TGTGCCAGCAGCTTAAACGGACAGGGAAATTCACCCCTCCACTTT.